These 6 T cell receptor beta chains were sequenced from one sample in a study of blood T cell repertoires in COVID-19. Method: immunoSEQ multiplex PCR; TCRdb's copy keeps in-frame clones and lacks some. The sample yields 200,000 to 300,000 clones, about 82% seen once. What was sequenced was peripheral blood. These receptors were collected from a man aged 50 to 59 with COVID-19, enrolled during active disease.

This chain uses TRBV7-2 with TRBJ2-4, with D possibly TRBD1 on 5 matching bases. The CDR3 runs to 12 residues. V lost 5 bases to trimming and J lost 6 bases, with 8 bases between them. Germline CDR1 and CDR2: SGHTA and FQGNSA. In nucleotides, the CDR3 is TGTGCCAGCAGCCCCCAGGGAAACATTCAGTACTTC. It translates to CASSPQGNIQYF.

The chain links TRBV11-2 to TRBJ2-5; D may be TRBD1 (6 bases). V was clipped by 2 bases and J by 5 bases, with 12 bases between them. This CDR3 comprises 14 residues. Germline V gives CDR1 SGHAT, CDR2 FQNNGV. In nucleotides, the CDR3 is TGTGCCAGCAGCTTACAGGACAGTCTTGAGACCCAGTACTTC. It codes for CASSLQDSLETQYF.

The chain recombines TRBV29-1 with TRBJ2-1; 9 nucleotides match TRBD2. CDR1 and CDR2 (germline): SQVTM, ANQGSEA. This CDR3 is built from 14 residues. V dropped 4 bases and J dropped 6; count of bases not matched to a gene: 7. The CDR3 DNA reads TGCAGCGTTGGTGGGCGGGGGGGCAGCAATGAGCAGTTCTTC. Translating it yields CSVGGRGGSNEQFF.

The chain carries TRBV7-2 and TRBJ2-5, with 13 bases fitting TRBD2. Germline values: CDR1 SGHTA, CDR2 FQGNSA. Trimming cost V 3 bases and J 0 bases; bases outside gene matches: 1. The CDR3 spans 16 residues. For the CDR3, the DNA is TGTGCCAGCAGCTTCGGACTAGCGGGGGACCAAGAGACCCAGTACTTC. Translating it yields CASSFGLAGDQETQYF.

CDR3 residues: CASSIQTGGKTEAFF. Here the CDR3 DNA reads TGTGCCAGTAGTATCCAAACAGGGGGCAAGACTGAAGCTTTCTTT. The chain joins TRBV19 to TRBJ1-1; 9 positions match TRBD1. The CDR3 has 15 amino acids. The germline gives CDR1 LNHDA, CDR2 SQIVND (reference sequence). After removal of 3 bases from V and 5 bases from J, the junction contained 7 bases not matched to a gene.

This clone has just one count. The chain combines TRBV4-1 with TRBJ2-2, with TRBD2 matching over 7 bases. This CDR3 is 12 amino acids long. J lost 6 bases, V lost 8 bases, and 3 bases had no gene match. In germline, CDR1 is MGHRA, CDR2 YSYEKL. In DNA form, the CDR3 reads TGCGCCAGCCAGGGAGGGGCCGGGGAGCTGTTTTTT. This sequence encodes CASQGGAGELFF.